This T cell receptor (beta chain) was recovered during a study of blood T cell repertoires in COVID-19. At the level of the study: PBMCs, B-cell-depleted T cells, or T cells were the source of the cDNA or gDNA that made up the material.

Study processing details: For nucleated cells, counts were estimated from reference gene primer amplification. Clones were sequenced by immunoSEQ multiplex PCR, and TCRdb holds only the in-frame ones, with some missing. The D gene and trimming were derived from the DNA, and the V and J assignments and clone size from that table. Of 200,000 to 250,000 clones in the sample, approximately 90% were seen once. The CDR3 has 16 residues. Germline-derived CDR1 and CDR2 are WSHSY and SAAADI. The V and J ends lost 0 bases and 1 base, in that order; junction bases with no gene match: 2. The J gene is TRBJ1-3, the V gene TRBV10-2; the match to TRBD1 covers 8 bases. The sequenced material came from peripheral blood. The sequence came from a man aged 60-69 years who had recovered from COVID-19. CDR3 amino acids: CASSESTGVSGNTIYF. The DNA of the CDR3 is TGCGCCAGCAGTGAGTCGACAGGGGTGTCTGGAAACACCATATATTTT.